Included here is one TCR beta chain sequence, with context. Its target is unknown. TCRdb's copy holds only in-frame clones and misses some; the assay was immunoSEQ multiplex PCR. The data show tens of thousands of clones, around 90% seen once. These data originate in a study of cytomegalovirus exposure and HLA in healthy donors. With 0 bases removed from V and 4 bases from J, the gap between germline ends came to 15 bases. The CDR3 is 15 amino acids. CDR1 and CDR2 (germline): GTSNPN, SVGIG (reference sequence). General study results and limits: The authors enumerated some 170 TCR beta chains as linked to cytomegalovirus.

V and J are TRBV30 and TRBJ2-5; weak D call: TRBD2 (6 bases). The receptor was derived from a man aged 18-30 years in good health and CMV-seronegative. The sample was PBMCs. The DNA of the CDR3 is TGTGCCTGGAGTGTACTGGGCCCCGGGGGAGAGACCCAGTACTTC. This sequence encodes CAWSVLGPGGETQYF.